This entry features one TCR beta chain sequence. Its cognate antigen is unknown. The source of the sample is a study of response to subunit inactivated influenza vaccine. Each CDR3 protein is one row after TCRdb ran MiXCR on the RT-PCR reads. In the table there are about 800,000 distinct CDR3 sequences, approximately 21% of which are singletons. Study conclusions and caveats: Seasonal influenza vaccination, on each occasion, was suggested by the authors to recruit few new T cells.

The material was PBMCs from blood, obtained around 5 days after vaccination. This sequence originates from a man between 45 and 60 years old who received an inactivated influenza vaccine.

For the CDR3, the DNA is TGCGCCAGCACCGGGGAGGCGGGAGAACTCAATGAGCAGTTCTTC. This codes for CASTGEAGELNEQFF. This rearrangement joins TRBV5-1 to TRBJ2-1; 7 bases are shared with TRBD2. CDR3 length equals 15 residues. V lost 6 bases and J lost 6; bases outside the gene matches: 12. Germline CDR1 is SGHRS and CDR2 is YFSETQ. Full variable domain (missing parts from reference TRBV5-1 and TRBJ2-1): KAGVTQTPRYLIKTRGQQVTLSCSPISGHRSVSWYQQTPGQGLQFLFEYFSETQRNKGNFPGRFSGRQFSNSRSEMNVSTLELGDSALYLCASTGEAGELNEQFFGPGTRLTVL.